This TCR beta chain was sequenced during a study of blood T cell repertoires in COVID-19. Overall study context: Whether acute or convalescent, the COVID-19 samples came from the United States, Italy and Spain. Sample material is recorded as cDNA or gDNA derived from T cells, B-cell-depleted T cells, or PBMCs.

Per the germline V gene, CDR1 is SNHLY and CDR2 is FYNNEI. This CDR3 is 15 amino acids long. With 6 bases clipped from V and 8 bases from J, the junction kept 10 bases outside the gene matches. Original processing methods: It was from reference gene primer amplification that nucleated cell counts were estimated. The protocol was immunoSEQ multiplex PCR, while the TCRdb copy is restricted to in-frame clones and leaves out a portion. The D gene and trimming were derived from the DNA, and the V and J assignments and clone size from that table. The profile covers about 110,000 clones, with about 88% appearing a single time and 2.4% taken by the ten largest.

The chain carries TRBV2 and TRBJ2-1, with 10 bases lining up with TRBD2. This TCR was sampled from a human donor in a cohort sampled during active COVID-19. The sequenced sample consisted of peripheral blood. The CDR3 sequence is CASRESGGANYEQFF. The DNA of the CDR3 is TGTGCCAGCAGGGAAAGCGGGGGGGCGAACTATGAGCAGTTCTTC.